A single sample gave rise to the 29 T cell receptor beta chains below, sequenced in a study of blood T cell repertoires in COVID-19. Generated by immunoSEQ multiplex PCR, the TCRdb table keeps only in-frame clones and is missing some. Found here are 350,000 to 400,000 clones, around 89% of them singletons; the top ten hold approximately 3%. The sequenced sample was peripheral blood. The receptors were sampled from a young woman with COVID-19, enrolled during active disease.

The chain is built from TRBV24-1 and TRBJ2-3; 7 bases align to TRBD1. Germline V CDR1 and CDR2: KGHDR, SFDVKD. There are 14 residues in the CDR3. With V trimmed by 4 bases and J by 5 bases, 5 bases remained unmatched. The CDR3 bases are TGTGCCACCAGTGAAGGGGGCGCGTTAGATACGCAGTATTTT. Translation gives CATSEGGALDTQYF.

The gene calls are TRBV7-8 and TRBJ1-4; D unresolved. The germline V gene encodes CDR1 SGHVS and CDR2 FQNEAQ. V gave up 5 bases and J gave up 8 bases, with 18 bases separating them. This CDR3 has 15 amino acids. The CDR3 reads CASSPDRKSGEKLFF. The DNA of the CDR3 is TGTGCCAGCAGCCCGGACCGGAAAAGCGGGGAAAAACTGTTTTTT.

This chain joins TRBV7-2 and TRBJ1-2; 8 positions match TRBD1. The germline gives CDR1 SGHTA, CDR2 FQGNSA. J was trimmed by 5 bases and V by 1 base; bases with no gene match: 6. CDR3 length equals 15 residues. CDR3 protein: CASSLDLQGGYGYTF. In DNA, the CDR3 is TGTGCCAGCAGCTTAGACCTACAGGGGGGGTATGGCTACACCTTC.

V usage is TRBV15 and J usage is TRBJ2-7, with 9 positions matching TRBD1. V trimming: 0 bases; J trimming: 2 bases; junction bases outside the gene matches: 8. Germline V gives CDR1 LNHNV, CDR2 YYDKDF (reference sequence). The CDR3 extends over 17 amino acids. CDR3 sequence (DNA): TGTGCCACCAGCAGAGATGGGGGGACAGGGTCCACCTACGAGCAGTACTTC. As protein: CATSRDGGTGSTYEQYF.

This clone was picked up a small number of times. This rearrangement joins TRBV9 to TRBJ1-3; 9 bases line up with TRBD1. With V trimmed by 3 bases and J by 0 bases, 13 bases remained unmatched. The CDR3 loop spans 19 amino acids. Germline V gene sequence: CDR1 SGDLS, CDR2 YYNGEE. CDR3 nucleotides: TGTGCCAGCAGCGCTAGTAAAGGGACAGGGTTCCCCTCTGGAAACACCATATATTTT. It translates to CASSASKGTGFPSGNTIYF. The full variable domain, in which reference TRBV9 and TRBJ1-3 provide the parts outside the CDR3, is DSGVTQTPKHLITATGQRVTLRCSPRSGDLSVYWYQQSLDQGLQFLIQYYNGEERAKGNILERFSAQQFPDLHSELNLSSLELGDSALYFCASSASKGTGFPSGNTIYFGEGSWLTVV.

This chain connects TRBV29-1 to TRBJ2-7; 8 nucleotides agree with TRBD1. The CDR3 extends over 15 amino acids. V gave up 6 bases and J gave up 3 bases; unmatched junction bases: 13. Germline V gives CDR1 SQVTM, CDR2 ANQGSEA. The CDR3 DNA reads as TGCAGCGTACGCAGGACAGGGTTTGCTCGCTACGAGCAGTACGTC. It codes for CSVRRTGFARYEQYV.

Here the CDR3 reads CASSYFRGPPYNEQFF. The CDR3 DNA follows: TGTGCCAGCAGTTATTTTCGGGGTCCCCCCTACAATGAGCAGTTCTTC. The gene calls are TRBV6-2 or TRBV6-3 and TRBJ2-1; weak D call: TRBD2 (5 bases). V lost 3 bases and J lost 2, with 14 bases in between. Looked up from germline, CDR1 is MNHEY and CDR2 is SVGEGT. This CDR3 contains 16 residues.

This clone appeared once. The rearrangement links TRBV27 to TRBJ2-2; 8 bases map to TRBD1. In germline, CDR1 is MNHEY, CDR2 SMNVEV (reference sequence). The J segment lost 6 bases and the V segment lost 5 bases, leaving 11 bases of the junction unmatched. This CDR3 region has 16 residues. CDR3 protein: CASSVSRTGFAGELFF. The DNA of the CDR3 is TGTGCCAGCAGTGTCTCGCGGACAGGGTTCGCCGGGGAGCTGTTTTTT.

The rearrangement uses TRBV27 and TRBJ1-2, with D maybe TRBD1 (5 bases). In germline, CDR1 is MNHEY, CDR2 SMNVEV (reference sequence). This CDR3 region has 13 residues. The germline V and J ends were trimmed by 3 bases and 7 bases, with 12 bases remaining between them. The DNA of the CDR3 is TGTGCCAGCAGTTTGAGGCAGGGAAGTGGCTACACCTTC. Translated: CASSLRQGSGYTF.

The V and J genes are TRBV28 and TRBJ1-3; the match to TRBD1 covers 7 bases. The CDR3 loop spans 17 amino acids. V lost 10 bases, J lost 1 base, and 16 bases stayed unmatched. The V gene's germline CDR1 is MDHEN and CDR2 SYDVKM. The CDR3 region has the DNA TGTGCCACCAGAAACCACAGGGGCATCGTATCTGGAAACACCATATATTTT. It encodes CATRNHRGIVSGNTIYF. The full variable domain, its missing parts supplied by reference TRBV28 and TRBJ1-3, is DVKVTQSSRYLVKRTGEKVFLECVQDMDHENMFWYRQDPGLGLRLIYFSYDVKMKEKGDIPEGYSVSREKKERFSLILESASTNQTSMYLCATRNHRGIVSGNTIYFGEGSWLTVV.

Notes on this clone: Germline is not matched at one junction end, which may reflect a read error. The chain links TRBV7-7 to TRBJ2-5; a possible D gene is TRBD2 (7 bases). Per germline, CDR1 SSHAT and CDR2 FNYEAQ (reference sequence). CDR3 length: 14 amino acids. The CDR3 coding sequence is TGTGCTAGCAGACCAGTAGGGGGGGAAGAGACCCAGTACTTC. This sequence encodes CASRPVGGEETQYF.

The chain has TRBV12-3 or TRBV12-4 and TRBJ2-1, with 8 bases fitting TRBD2. With 6 bases clipped from V and 13 bases from J, the junction kept 8 bases outside the gene matches. This CDR3 is 12 amino acids long. CDR3: CASSPTSARQFF. The CDR3 nucleotides are TGTGCCAGCAGCCCGACTAGCGCAAGACAGTTCTTC.

The chain uses TRBV6-1 and TRBJ2-1, with D possibly matching TRBD1 (6 bases). Germline values: CDR1 MNHNS, CDR2 SASEGT. The CDR3 is 15 residues long. With 2 bases removed from V and 0 bases from J, the gap between germline ends came to 8 bases. CDR3 coding DNA: TGTGCCAGCAGTGAACTCAGGGGCTCCTACAATGAGCAGTTCTTC. Its protein is CASSELRGSYNEQFF.

The rearrangement links TRBV14 to TRBJ2-1, with TRBD2 identical over 11 bases. V lost 4 bases and J lost 9; bases outside the gene matches: 11. The CDR3 length is 16 residues. Germline-derived CDR1 and CDR2 are SGHDN and FVKESK. In DNA, the CDR3 is TGTGCCAGCAGCCGCGGGGGTAGCGGGAGGGCAGGTGAGCAGTTCTTC. This encodes CASSRGGSGRAGEQFF.

The chain uses TRBV7-2 and TRBJ2-1; TRBD1 matches 7 bases. This CDR3 is built from 17 residues. Germline trimming cut 1 base from V and 4 bases from J; bases unmatched to any gene: 10. CDR1 is SGHTA and CDR2 is FQGNSA in the germline V gene. The DNA for the CDR3 is TGTGCCAGCAGCTTAGGTTCGGACAGGCCCCTATACAATGAGCAGTTCTTC. Its translation: CASSLGSDRPLYNEQFF.

V gene TRBV7-6 combines with J gene TRBJ1-2, with D uncertain. Germline V CDR1 and CDR2: SGHVS, FNYEAQ. V was trimmed by 5 bases and J by 8 bases, leaving 12 bases between them. This CDR3 is built from 12 residues. CDR3 bases: TGTGCCAGCAGCCCATGGTCCGGGGGCTACACCTTC. Protein product: CASSPWSGGYTF.

J is TRBJ1-4 and V is TRBV7-9, with 11 nucleotides matching TRBD1. CDR3 length: 17 residues. Per germline, CDR1 SEHNR and CDR2 FQNEAQ (reference sequence). V gave up 3 bases and J gave up 7 bases; unmatched junction bases: 10. CDR3 amino acids: CASSLGTGGLFGEKLFF. CDR3 nucleotide sequence: TGTGCCAGCAGCTTGGGGACAGGGGGTTTATTTGGTGAAAAACTGTTTTTT.

The chain recombines TRBV2 with TRBJ2-5; the D gene is possibly TRBD1 (6 bases). Germline CDR1 reads SNHLY; CDR2 reads FYNNEI. The CDR3 covers 13 residues. The ends were cut back, 5 bases at V and 2 bases at J, with 9 bases in the middle. CDR3: CASSSGEQETQYF. The CDR3 DNA sequence: TGTGCCAGCAGTTCAGGGGAACAAGAGACCCAGTACTTC.

The V gene is TRBV2, the J gene TRBJ1-3, with 8 bases identical to TRBD1. Trimming at V came to 4 bases and at J to 5 bases, leaving 7 bases not matched to a gene. The CDR3 contains 15 residues. Germline values: CDR1 SNHLY, CDR2 FYNNEI. CDR3 region: CASSGGRGRRNTIYF. The CDR3 DNA follows: TGTGCCAGCAGTGGTGGCAGGGGGCGAAGAAACACCATATATTTT.

The rearrangement links TRBV10-1 to TRBJ2-2; D is possibly TRBD1 (6 bases). Germline values: CDR1 WNHNN, CDR2 SYGVQD (reference sequence). V gave up 5 bases and J gave up 0 bases, with 13 bases separating them. The CDR3 has 16 amino acids. The CDR3 region has the DNA TGCGCCAGCAGTCTCACAGGGCCAGCGAACACCGGGGAGCTGTTTTTT. Amino acid sequence: CASSLTGPANTGELFF.

The CDR3 DNA follows: TGTGCCAGCAGCCAACTACTAAGCGGAGGGACTGAAGCTTTCTTT. This codes for CASSQLLSGGTEAFF. This rearrangement joins TRBV4-2 to TRBJ1-1, with D unresolved. This CDR3 is built from 15 residues. V lost 2 bases and J lost 5, with 15 bases in between. From germline, CDR1 is LGHNA and CDR2 YNFKEQ.

V is TRBV18 and J is TRBJ1-2; D is perhaps TRBD1 (5 bases). The CDR3 runs 15 residues. CDR1 and CDR2 from the germline V gene are KGHSH and LQKENI. V was clipped by 4 bases and J by 7 bases, with 19 bases between them. The CDR3 protein is CASSRSETGDSGYTF. The DNA of the CDR3 is TGTGCCAGCTCACGTAGTGAAACAGGCGATTCTGGCTACACCTTC.

The sample holds a few counts of this clone. CDR3 amino acids: CASRPDRNYGYTF. The DNA for the CDR3 is TGCGCCAGCAGACCAGACAGAAACTATGGCTACACCTTC. The chain is built from TRBV5-1 and TRBJ1-2, with D perhaps matching TRBD1 (5 bases). CDR1 is SGHRS and CDR2 is YFSETQ in the germline V gene. V was pared by 5 bases and J by 2 bases, with 10 bases between. The CDR3 has 13 residues.

This rearrangement joins TRBV6-6 to TRBJ2-7; 7 bases map to TRBD2. CDR1 MNHNY and CDR2 SVGAGI come from the germline V gene (reference sequence). CDR3 size: 13 residues. V trimming: 4 bases; J trimming: 2 bases; junction bases outside the gene matches: 2. The CDR3 sequence is CASSWGGAYEQYF. In DNA form, the CDR3 reads TGTGCCAGCAGTTGGGGGGGGGCCTACGAGCAGTACTTC.

The rearrangement uses TRBV9 and TRBJ2-2, with D possibly TRBD2 on 6 matching bases. Germline loops: CDR1 SGDLS, CDR2 YYNGEE. V lost 0 bases, J lost 1 base, and 10 bases lay in between. The CDR3 sequence is 16 residues long. In nucleotides, the CDR3 is TGTGCCAGCAGCGTAGCGGGGGTTGGGAACACCGGGGAGCTGTTTTTT. Its protein is CASSVAGVGNTGELFF.

The chain couples TRBV2 to TRBJ1-2; no firm D call. Germline V gene sequence: CDR1 SNHLY, CDR2 FYNNEI. The V and J ends lost 8 bases and 0 bases respectively, with 4 bases between them. The CDR3 covers 11 residues. CDR3 coding DNA: TGTGCCAGCTCCACTAACTATGGCTACACCTTC. It codes for CASSTNYGYTF.

This clone was counted once. The chain is built from TRBV5-1 and TRBJ2-2; no reliable D call. Germline-derived CDR1 and CDR2 are SGHRS and YFSETQ. CDR3 length equals 11 residues. V lost 6 bases, J lost 2 bases, and 2 bases lay in between. CDR3 protein: CASTNTGELFF. As DNA, the CDR3 is TGCGCCAGCACTAACACCGGGGAGCTGTTTTTT.

Of note for this clone: The same CDR3 can be traced to other DNA sequences in this sample. The CDR3 DNA follows: TGTGCCAGCAGCCCGGGGGACAGGGGTAATTCACCCCTCCACTTT. Translating it yields CASSPGDRGNSPLHF. The genes are TRBV7-6 and TRBJ1-6; 10 positions agree with TRBD1. J lost 6 bases, V lost 5 bases, and 4 bases had no gene match. The CDR3 sequence is 15 residues long. CDR1 is SGHVS and CDR2 is FNYEAQ in the germline V gene.

The genes are TRBV29-1 and TRBJ1-1; 8 bases agree with TRBD1. Germline CDR1 is SQVTM and CDR2 is ANQGSEA. The CDR3 covers 13 residues. J was trimmed by 5 bases and V by 4 bases; bases with no gene match: 6. The CDR3 spells CSVADRGRTEAFF. As DNA, the CDR3 is TGCAGCGTTGCCGACAGGGGAAGGACTGAAGCTTTCTTT.